This T cell receptor beta chain originates from a study of circulating tumor DNA in untreated peripheral T-cell lymphoma. Whole-study findings and limits: Baseline tissues yielded approximately 89% and baseline serum about 69% tumor-specific clonotype detection.

The data were produced by immunoSEQ multiplex PCR, yet TCRdb's version contains in-frame clones alone and is incomplete. The profile shows hundreds of clones, around three quarters of them singletons. This tumor tissue came from a pretreatment baseline collection. Trimming removed 1 base at V and 7 bases at J, with 14 bases between. This CDR3 contains 14 residues. The germline V gene has CDR1 SGHNT and CDR2 YENEEA. As for this clone: Its target is unknown.

This TCR was recovered from a human donor with peripheral T-cell lymphoma. This chain uses TRBV11-3 with TRBJ2-7; D assignment may be TRBD1 or TRBD2 (5 bases each). The sample comprised tumor tissue. As DNA, the CDR3 is TGTGCCAGCAGCTTAGGTGCAGGGACGGGTGAGCAGTACTTC. Protein product: CASSLGAGTGEQYF.